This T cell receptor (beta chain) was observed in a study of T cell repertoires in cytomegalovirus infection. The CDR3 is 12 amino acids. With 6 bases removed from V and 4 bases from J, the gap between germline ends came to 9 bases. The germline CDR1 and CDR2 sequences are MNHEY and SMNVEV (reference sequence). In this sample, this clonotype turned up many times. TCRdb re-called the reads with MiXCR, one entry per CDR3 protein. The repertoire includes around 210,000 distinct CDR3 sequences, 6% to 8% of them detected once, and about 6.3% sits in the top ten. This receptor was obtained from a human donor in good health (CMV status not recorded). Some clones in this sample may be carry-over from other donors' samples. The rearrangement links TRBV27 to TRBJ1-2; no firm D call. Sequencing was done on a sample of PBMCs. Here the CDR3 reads CASRSRAYGYTF. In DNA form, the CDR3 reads TGTGCCAGCAGATCACGGGCCTATGGCTACACCTTC.